The 23 T cell receptor gamma chains reported below all come from one sample, sequenced in a study of human gamma delta and Vdelta1 T cells. TCRdb re-called the PCR reads via CATT. Counted here are around 5,000 gamma-chain clones, 32% occurring once; the ten biggest clones make up less than 3.5%. These receptors have no known antigen. Material for sequencing was Vdelta1 gamma-delta T cells from blood grown in culture (DOT cells). These receptors came from a human donor in good health.

For this clone: In the same sample, other DNA sequences code for this CDR3. This chain connects TRGV2 to TRGJ1 or TRGJ2. This CDR3 is 14 amino acids long. CDR1 is EGSNGY and CDR2 is YDSYNSKV in the germline V gene. The trim removed 0 bases at V and 4 bases at J, leaving 6 bases unmatched. The CDR3 bases are TGTGCCACCTGGGACGGGCCAAGATATTATAAGAAACTCTTT. This codes for CATWDGPRYYKKLF.

The chain joins TRGV4 to TRGJP1. CDR1 and CDR2 from the germline V gene are EGSTGY and YDSYTSSV. This CDR3 spans 15 amino acids. Trimming at V came to 4 bases and at J to 6 bases, leaving 11 bases not matched to a gene. As DNA, the CDR3 is TGTGCCACCTGGGACGGGCCGAGGGCTGGTTGGTTCAAGATATTT. The encoded protein is CATWDGPRAGWFKIF.

The V gene is TRGV5, the J gene TRGJ1 or TRGJ2. Trimming cost V 0 bases and J 6 bases; bases outside gene matches: 11. The germline CDR1 and CDR2 sequences are VINAFY and YDVSNSKD. The CDR3 sequence is 15 residues long. The CDR3 here is CATWDRPNRRYKKLF. The DNA for the CDR3 is TGTGCCACCTGGGACAGGCCAAACAGACGTTATAAGAAACTCTTT.

The chain employs TRGV10 and TRGJ1 or TRGJ2. TRGV10 is placed among ORFs of uncertain function. V lost 8 bases and J lost 1; bases outside the gene matches: 15. The CDR3 extends over 16 amino acids. The CDR3 DNA sequence: TGTGCTGCGTGGGATCCTCCCCTCCAAAATTATTATAAGAAACTCTTT. It encodes CAAWDPPLQNYYKKLF.

Details on this clone: Being one base from a much bigger clone, this may be a read error. The same CDR3 also results from other DNA sequences found in this sample. This sequence joins TRGV4 and TRGJ1 or TRGJ2. The CDR3 has 13 residues. Germline V CDR1 and CDR2: EGSTGY, YDSYTSSV. With 1 base clipped from V and 3 bases from J, the junction kept 3 bases outside the gene matches. CDR3 amino acids: CATWDGSYYKKLF. In DNA, the CDR3 is TGTGCCACCTGGGATGGAAGTTATTATAAGAAACTCTTT.

This clone appeared a few times. V is TRGV4 and J is TRGJ1 or TRGJ2. With 4 bases clipped from V and 7 bases from J, the junction kept 10 bases outside the gene matches. Germline CDR1 and CDR2: EGSTGY and YDSYTSSV. The CDR3 is 13 amino acids. CDR3 sequence: CATWDEYVYKKLF. The DNA for the CDR3 is TGTGCCACCTGGGACGAATACGTATATAAGAAACTCTTT.

This chain connects TRGV8 to TRGJP2. CDR1 and CDR2 (germline): VENAVY, YDSYNSRV. The CDR3 has 15 residues. V was clipped by 0 bases and J by 7 bases; unmatched bases: 8. The CDR3 loop is CATWDRSINDWIKTF. CDR3 sequence (DNA): TGTGCCACCTGGGATAGGTCAATTAATGATTGGATCAAGACGTTT.

This clone has only a few counts. The chain couples TRGV3 to TRGJ1 or TRGJ2. Germline trimming cut 0 bases from V and 8 bases from J; bases unmatched to any gene: 10. Germline CDR1 VTNTFY, CDR2 YDVSTARD (reference sequence). This CDR3 region has 14 residues. CDR3 DNA: TGTGCCACCTGGGACAGGCCTATGGTCGATAAGAAACTCTTT. Its translation: CATWDRPMVDKKLF.

By frequency in the sample, this clone is large. Other DNA sequences in the sample encode the same CDR3. The chain employs TRGV5 and TRGJ1 or TRGJ2. The CDR3 runs to 12 residues. The germline V gene encodes CDR1 VINAFY and CDR2 YDVSNSKD. V gave up 3 bases and J gave up 3 bases; unmatched junction bases: 2. CDR3 DNA sequence: TGTGCCACCTGGGACCCTTATTATAAGAAACTCTTT. It codes for CATWDPYYKKLF.

This clone was seen just once. Germline and junction disagree at one end, which may indicate a read error. This rearrangement joins TRGV5 to TRGJ1 or TRGJ2. CDR1 VINAFY and CDR2 YDVSNSKD come from the germline V gene. The length of the CDR3 is 17 residues. CDR3 DNA: TGTGCCACCCGGGACCCCGTCCAGTGGTGGGAAGGTTATAAGAAACTCTTT. Translated, it gives CATRDPVQWWEGYKKLF.

This clone was picked up a small number of times. A much more abundant neighbour one base away suggests this may be a read error. Other DNA sequences within the sample encode an identical CDR3. The genes are TRGV2 and TRGJ1 or TRGJ2. Germline V CDR1 and CDR2: EGSNGY, YDSYNSKV. The CDR3 has 13 residues. V lost 1 base, J lost 3 bases, and 3 bases stayed unmatched. Here the CDR3 reads CATWDGPYYKKLF. The CDR3 nucleotides are TGTGCCACCTGGGACGGCCCTTATTATAAGAAACTCTTT.

This clone qualifies as medium-sized. V is TRGV4 and J is TRGJ1 or TRGJ2. Germline V gene sequence: CDR1 EGSTGY, CDR2 YDSYTSSV. The trim removed 2 bases at V and 0 bases at J, leaving 1 base unmatched. The length of the CDR3 is 13 residues. CDR3 DNA: TGTGCCACCTGGGATGCGAATTATTATAAGAAACTCTTT. Translating gives CATWDANYYKKLF.

The genes are TRGV4 and TRGJ1 or TRGJ2. This CDR3 comprises 14 residues. Germline CDR1 and CDR2: EGSTGY and YDSYTSSV. Losses at the gene ends were 4 bases for V and 6 bases for J; bases not matched to a gene: 12. The CDR3 region has the DNA TGTGCCACCTGGGACAGGCCAGTAGGTTATAAGAAACTCTTT. As protein: CATWDRPVGYKKLF.

The chain couples TRGV8 to TRGJ1 or TRGJ2. CDR1 and CDR2 from the germline V gene are VENAVY and YDSYNSRV. Losses at the gene ends were 4 bases for V and 6 bases for J; bases not matched to a gene: 9. The CDR3 has 13 residues. CDR3: CATWDTPCYKKLF. The CDR3 DNA is TGTGCCACCTGGGACACCCCTTGTTATAAGAAACTCTTT.

Turning to this clone: Other DNA variants within this sample encode the same CDR3. J is TRGJ1 or TRGJ2 and V is TRGV3. This CDR3 has 11 amino acids. V lost 1 base to trimming and J lost 11 bases; unmatched junction nucleotides: 5. The V gene's germline CDR1 is VTNTFY and CDR2 YDVSTARD (reference sequence). The CDR3 is CATWDRREKLF. The CDR3 DNA is TGTGCCACCTGGGACAGAAGGGAGAAACTCTTT.

This clone has just a few counts. J is TRGJ1 or TRGJ2 and V is TRGV3. This CDR3 is 13 amino acids long. The junction had 5 bases not matched to a gene; V was cut back by 0 bases and J by 6 bases. CDR1 and CDR2 (germline): VTNTFY, YDVSTARD (reference sequence). The DNA for the CDR3 is TGTGCCACCTGGGACAGGGGGGGTTATAAGAAACTCTTT. The encoded protein is CATWDRGGYKKLF.

This clone was recorded a few times. V and J are TRGV9 and TRGJ1 or TRGJ2. V lost 3 bases and J lost 3; bases outside the gene matches: 5. CDR3 length: 13 residues. Looked up from germline, CDR1 is GITISATS and CDR2 is ISYDGTV (reference sequence). The CDR3 reads CALWELLYYKKLF. The CDR3 bases are TGTGCCTTGTGGGAGTTACTTTATTATAAGAAACTCTTT.

The genes are TRGV4 and TRGJ1 or TRGJ2. Germline assignment: CDR1 EGSTGY and CDR2 YDSYTSSV. This CDR3 spans 14 amino acids. The ends lost 4 bases at V and 8 bases at J; junction bases unmatched: 14. The CDR3 region has the DNA TGTGCCACCTGGGACGGTTCGAATTTGGATAAGAAACTCTTT. Its protein product is CATWDGSNLDKKLF.

This clone was picked up a small number of times. The chain carries TRGV2 and TRGJ1 or TRGJ2. The junction had 6 bases not matched to a gene; V was cut back by 0 bases and J by 10 bases. From germline, CDR1 is EGSNGY and CDR2 YDSYNSKV. The CDR3 sequence is 12 residues long. The CDR3 nucleotides are TGTGCCACCTGGGACGGGCAGGAGAAGAAACTCTTT. It specifies CATWDGQEKKLF.

This chain links TRGV8 with TRGJ1 or TRGJ2. The J segment lost 3 bases and the V segment lost 4 bases, leaving 3 bases of the junction unmatched. Germline values: CDR1 VENAVY, CDR2 YDSYNSRV. The CDR3 has 12 residues. The CDR3, as DNA: TGTGCCACCTGGGAGTCTTATTATAAGAAACTCTTT. This sequence encodes CATWESYYKKLF.

Judged by abundance, this clone is large. The V gene is TRGV4, the J gene TRGJ1 or TRGJ2. With V trimmed by 0 bases and J by 15 bases, 17 bases remained unmatched. CDR1 and CDR2 from the germline V gene are EGSTGY and YDSYTSSV. The CDR3 has 14 amino acids. Here the CDR3 DNA reads TGTGCCACCTGGGATGGGCCCGGCCTCCGCCGTTTACTCTTT. Protein: CATWDGPGLRRLLF.

The chain couples TRGV2 to TRGJP1. The CDR3 loop spans 17 amino acids. Per germline, CDR1 EGSNGY and CDR2 YDSYNSKV. J gave up 2 bases and V 0 bases, and 9 bases lay outside the gene matches. CDR3 sequence (DNA): TGTGCCACCTGGGACGGGCCGGGGAGGACCACTGGTTGGTTCAAGATATTT. Translated, it gives CATWDGPGRTTGWFKIF.

In its sample, this clone was seen a few times. The V and J genes are TRGV4 and TRGJ1 or TRGJ2. Germline lookup yields CDR1 EGSTGY and CDR2 YDSYTSSV. J gave up 9 bases and V 5 bases, and 4 bases lay outside the gene matches. CDR3 length equals 10 residues. The CDR3 DNA follows: TGTGCCACCTGGGTCGGTAAGAAACTCTTT. Residues: CATWVGKKLF.